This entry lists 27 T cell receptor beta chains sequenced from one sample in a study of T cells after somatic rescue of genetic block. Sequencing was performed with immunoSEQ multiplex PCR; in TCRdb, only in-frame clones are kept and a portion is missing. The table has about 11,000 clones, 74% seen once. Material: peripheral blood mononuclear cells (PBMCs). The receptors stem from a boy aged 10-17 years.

For the CDR3, the DNA is TGTGCCAGTAGTATTTGGGGGAATGAGCAGTTCTTC. It yields the protein CASSIWGNEQFF. The rearrangement joins TRBV19 to TRBJ2-1, with D perhaps matching TRBD1 or TRBD2 (5 bases each). Germline loops: CDR1 LNHDA, CDR2 SQIVND (reference sequence). V lost 3 bases to trimming and J lost 7 bases, with 7 bases between them. This CDR3 comprises 12 residues.

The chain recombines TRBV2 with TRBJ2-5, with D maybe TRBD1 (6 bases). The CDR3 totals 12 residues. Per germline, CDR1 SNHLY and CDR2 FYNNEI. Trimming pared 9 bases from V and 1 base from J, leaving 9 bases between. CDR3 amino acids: CARRGFQETQYF. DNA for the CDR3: TGTGCCAGGAGGGGGTTCCAAGAGACCCAGTACTTC.

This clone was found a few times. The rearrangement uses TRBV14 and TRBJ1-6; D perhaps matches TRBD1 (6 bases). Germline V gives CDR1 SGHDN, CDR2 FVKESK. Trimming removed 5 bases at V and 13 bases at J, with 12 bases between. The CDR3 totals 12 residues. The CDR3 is CASSVVGAPLHF. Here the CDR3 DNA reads TGTGCCAGCAGCGTCGTGGGGGCCCCCCTCCACTTT.

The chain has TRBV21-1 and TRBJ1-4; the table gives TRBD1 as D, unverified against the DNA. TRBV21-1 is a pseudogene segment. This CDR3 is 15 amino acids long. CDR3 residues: CASSNEDREGEKLFF. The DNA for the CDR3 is TGTGCCAGCAGCAATGAGGACAGGGAGGGTGAAAAACTGTTTTTT.

This chain's CDR3 is CSVQAAAGTF. CDR3 sequence (DNA): TGCAGTGTTCAAGCTGCGGCTGGCACCTTC. The V gene is TRBV20-1, the J gene TRBJ1-2, with D uncertain. The V end lost 7 bases, the J end lost 13 bases, and 16 bases lay between the germline ends. Per the germline V gene, CDR1 is DFQATT and CDR2 is SNEGSKA (reference sequence). This CDR3 region has 10 residues.

Written as DNA, the CDR3 is TGTGCCAGCACAAAGGGAAAGGGCACCGGGGAGCTGTTTTTT. It yields the protein CASTKGKGTGELFF. This chain uses TRBV13 with TRBJ2-2; D is ambiguous. Trimming cost V 7 bases and J 4 bases, with 13 bases left between them. The CDR3 is made up of 14 amino acids. The germline V gene has CDR1 PRHDT and CDR2 FYEKMQ (reference sequence).

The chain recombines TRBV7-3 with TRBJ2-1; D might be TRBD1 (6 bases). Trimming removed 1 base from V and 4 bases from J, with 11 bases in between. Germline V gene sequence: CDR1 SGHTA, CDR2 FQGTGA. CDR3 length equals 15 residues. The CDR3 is CASSLRPGDYNEQFF. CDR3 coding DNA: TGTGCCAGCAGCTTAAGGCCAGGGGATTACAATGAGCAGTTCTTC.

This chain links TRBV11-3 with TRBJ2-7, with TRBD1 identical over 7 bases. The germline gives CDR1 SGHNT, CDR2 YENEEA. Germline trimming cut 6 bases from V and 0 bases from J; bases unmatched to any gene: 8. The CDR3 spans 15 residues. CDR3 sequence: CASRIGGTASYEQYF. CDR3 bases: TGTGCCAGCAGGATAGGTGGGACAGCCTCCTACGAGCAGTACTTC. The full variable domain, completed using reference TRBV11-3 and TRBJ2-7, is EAGVVQSPRYKIIEKKQPVAFWCNPISGHNTLYWYLQNLGQGPELLIRYENEEAVDDSQLPKDRFSAERLKGVDSTLKIQPAELGDSAVYLCASRIGGTASYEQYFGPGTRLTVT.

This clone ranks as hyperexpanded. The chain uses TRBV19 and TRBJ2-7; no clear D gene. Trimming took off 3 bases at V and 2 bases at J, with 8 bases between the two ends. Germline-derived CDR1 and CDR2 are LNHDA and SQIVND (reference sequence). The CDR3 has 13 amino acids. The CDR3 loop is CASSMSRTYEQYF. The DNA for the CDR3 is TGTGCCAGTAGTATGAGTAGAACCTACGAGCAGTACTTC.

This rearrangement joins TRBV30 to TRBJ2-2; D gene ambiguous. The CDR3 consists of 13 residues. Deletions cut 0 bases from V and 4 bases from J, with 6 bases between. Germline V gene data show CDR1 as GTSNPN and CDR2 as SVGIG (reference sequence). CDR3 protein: CAWSVQGTGELFF. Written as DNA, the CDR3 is TGTGCCTGGAGTGTACAAGGCACCGGGGAGCTGTTTTTT.

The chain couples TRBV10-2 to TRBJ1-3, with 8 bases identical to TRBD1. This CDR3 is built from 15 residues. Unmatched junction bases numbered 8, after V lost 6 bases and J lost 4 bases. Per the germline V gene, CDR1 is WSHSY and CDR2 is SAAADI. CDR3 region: CASSLTGDQGNTIYF. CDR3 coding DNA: TGCGCCAGCAGCTTGACAGGGGACCAGGGAAACACCATATATTTT.

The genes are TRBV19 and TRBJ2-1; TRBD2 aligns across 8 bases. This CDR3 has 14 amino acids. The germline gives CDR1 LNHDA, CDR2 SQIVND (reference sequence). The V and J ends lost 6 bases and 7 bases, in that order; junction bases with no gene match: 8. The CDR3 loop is CASSARTSLNEQFF. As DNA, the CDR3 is TGTGCCAGTAGCGCTCGGACTAGCCTTAATGAGCAGTTCTTC.

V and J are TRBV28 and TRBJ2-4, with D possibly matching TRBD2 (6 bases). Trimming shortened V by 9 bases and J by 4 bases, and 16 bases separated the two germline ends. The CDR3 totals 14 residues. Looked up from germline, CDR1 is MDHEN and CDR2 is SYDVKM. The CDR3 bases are TGTGCCAGTGCCCGCGGGGCACTTAAAAACATTCAGTACTTC. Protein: CASARGALKNIQYF.

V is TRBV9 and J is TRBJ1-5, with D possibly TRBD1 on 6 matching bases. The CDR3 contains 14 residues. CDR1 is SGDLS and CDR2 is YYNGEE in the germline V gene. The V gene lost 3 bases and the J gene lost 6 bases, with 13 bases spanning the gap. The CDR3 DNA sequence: TGTGCCAGCAGCGGAGGGGGTGCGGTTCAGCCCCAGCATTTT. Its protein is CASSGGGAVQPQHF. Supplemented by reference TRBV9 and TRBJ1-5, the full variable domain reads DSGVTQTPKHLITATGQRVTLRCSPRSGDLSVYWYQQSLDQGLQFLIQYYNGEERAKGNILERFSAQQFPDLHSELNLSSLELGDSALYFCASSGGGAVQPQHFGDGTRLSIL.

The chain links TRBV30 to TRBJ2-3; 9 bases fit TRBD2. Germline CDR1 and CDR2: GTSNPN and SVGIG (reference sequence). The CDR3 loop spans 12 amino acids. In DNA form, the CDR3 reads TGTGCTGCTAGCGGGAACACAGATACGCAGTATTTT. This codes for CAASGNTDTQYF.

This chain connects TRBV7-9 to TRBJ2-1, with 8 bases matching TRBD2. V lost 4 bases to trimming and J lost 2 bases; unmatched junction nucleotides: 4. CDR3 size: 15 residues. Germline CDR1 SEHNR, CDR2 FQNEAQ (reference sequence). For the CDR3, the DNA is TGTGCCAGCAGCTACCTAGCGGGTACCTACAATGAGCAGTTCTTC. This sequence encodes CASSYLAGTYNEQFF.

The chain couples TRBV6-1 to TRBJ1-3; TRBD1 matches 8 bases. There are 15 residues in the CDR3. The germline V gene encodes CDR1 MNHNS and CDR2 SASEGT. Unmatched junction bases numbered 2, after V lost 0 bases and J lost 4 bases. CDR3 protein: CASSEAWTGGNTIYF. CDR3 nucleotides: TGTGCCAGCAGTGAAGCGTGGACAGGGGGAAACACCATATATTTT.

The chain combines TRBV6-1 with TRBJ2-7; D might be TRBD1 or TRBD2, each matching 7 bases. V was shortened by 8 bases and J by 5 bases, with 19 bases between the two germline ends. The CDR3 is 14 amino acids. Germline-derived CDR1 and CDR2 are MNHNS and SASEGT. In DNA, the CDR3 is TGTGCCAGCGCAAAGGGGAGGGGGCGCCACGAGCAGTACTTC. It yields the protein CASAKGRGRHEQYF.

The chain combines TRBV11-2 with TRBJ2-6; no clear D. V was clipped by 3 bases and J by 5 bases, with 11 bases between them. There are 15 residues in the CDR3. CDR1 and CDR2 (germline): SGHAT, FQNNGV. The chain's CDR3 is CASSLQQSRANVLTF. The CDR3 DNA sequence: TGTGCCAGCAGCTTGCAACAAAGTCGGGCCAACGTCCTGACTTTC.

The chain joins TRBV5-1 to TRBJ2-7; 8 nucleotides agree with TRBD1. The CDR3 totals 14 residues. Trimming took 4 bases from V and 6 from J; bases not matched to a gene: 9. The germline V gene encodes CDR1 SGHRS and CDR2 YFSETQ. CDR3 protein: CASSPGQGGGEQYF. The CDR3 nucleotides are TGCGCCAGCAGCCCTGGACAGGGAGGTGGCGAGCAGTACTTC.

The CDR3 reads CASSLTSSGQLYGYTF. The CDR3 DNA is TGCGCCAGCAGCTTGACCAGCTCGGGACAGCTCTATGGCTACACCTTC. This rearrangement joins TRBV5-1 to TRBJ1-2, with 7 bases lining up with TRBD1. Germline V gives CDR1 SGHRS, CDR2 YFSETQ. This CDR3 has 16 residues. With V trimmed by 1 base and J by 4 bases, 10 bases remained unmatched.

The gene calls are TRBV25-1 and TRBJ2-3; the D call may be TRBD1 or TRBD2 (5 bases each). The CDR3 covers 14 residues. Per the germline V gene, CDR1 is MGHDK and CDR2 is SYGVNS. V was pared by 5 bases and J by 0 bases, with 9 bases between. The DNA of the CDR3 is TGTGCCAGCAGTCTGGGACCGAGCACAGATACGCAGTATTTT. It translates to CASSLGPSTDTQYF.

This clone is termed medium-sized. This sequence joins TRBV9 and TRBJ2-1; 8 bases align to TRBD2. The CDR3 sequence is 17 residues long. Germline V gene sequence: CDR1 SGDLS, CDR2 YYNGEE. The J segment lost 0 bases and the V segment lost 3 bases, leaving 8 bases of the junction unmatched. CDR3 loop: CASSASAGGLSYNEQFF. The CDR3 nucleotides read TGTGCCAGCAGCGCGTCGGCGGGGGGCCTCTCCTACAATGAGCAGTTCTTC.

CDR3 in amino acids: CASSLAAGSTEAFF. In DNA, the CDR3 is TGTGCCAGCAGCTTAGCGGCAGGGTCCACTGAAGCTTTCTTT. The chain links TRBV11-1 to TRBJ1-1; possibly TRBD1 for D (5 bases). V was cut by 0 bases and J by 4 bases, with 9 bases left in between. The CDR3 is 14 amino acids. Germline V lookup: CDR1 SGHAT, CDR2 FQDESV (reference sequence).

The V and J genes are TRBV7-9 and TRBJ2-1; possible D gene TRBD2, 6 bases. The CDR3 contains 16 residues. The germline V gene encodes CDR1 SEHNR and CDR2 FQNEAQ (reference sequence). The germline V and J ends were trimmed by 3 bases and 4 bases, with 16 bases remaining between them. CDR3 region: CASSFNLAGNYNEQFF. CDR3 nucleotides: TGTGCCAGCAGCTTCAACCTCGCGGGAAATTACAATGAGCAGTTCTTC.

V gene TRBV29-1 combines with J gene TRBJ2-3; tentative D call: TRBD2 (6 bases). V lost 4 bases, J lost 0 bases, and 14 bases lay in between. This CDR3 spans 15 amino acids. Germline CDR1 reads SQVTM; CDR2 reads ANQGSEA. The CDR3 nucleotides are TGCAGCGTTGGGGATGGCGGGATGAGCACAGATACGCAGTATTTT. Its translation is CSVGDGGMSTDTQYF.

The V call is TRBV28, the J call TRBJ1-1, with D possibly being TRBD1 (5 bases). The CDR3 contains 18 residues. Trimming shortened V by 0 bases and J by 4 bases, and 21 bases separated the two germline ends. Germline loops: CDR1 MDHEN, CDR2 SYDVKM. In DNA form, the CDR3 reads TGTGCCAGCAGTTTATGGGCCAGGGTGGCAAACAAGGGCACTGAAGCTTTCTTT. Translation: CASSLWARVANKGTEAFF. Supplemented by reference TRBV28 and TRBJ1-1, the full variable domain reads DVKVTQSSRYLVKRTGEKVFLECVQDMDHENMFWYRQDPGLGLRLIYFSYDVKMKEKGDIPEGYSVSREKKERFSLILESASTNQTSMYLCASSLWARVANKGTEAFFGQGTRLTVV.